This T cell receptor beta chain was sequenced during a study of shared clonotypes between healthy human individuals. Across the whole study: Three plates each covered CD4 naive and memory; CD8 naive two, CD8 memory one.

From germline, CDR1 is SNHLY and CDR2 FYNNEI. V was clipped by 7 bases and J by 6 bases; unmatched bases: 6. CDR3 length equals 15 residues. Concerning this clone: Its antigen is not known.

Study results and limitations: The low donor count limited represented genetic and exposure-history diversity.

Sequencing used immunoSEQ multiplex PCR; TCRdb keeps in-frame clones, though not all of them. The data contain 2,100,000 or so clones, about 94% of them singletons. The clonotype was recovered from a man aged 18 to 35 in good health. The chain has TRBV2 and TRBJ2-2; 12 positions agree with TRBD2. Material: naive CD4+ T cells sorted from blood. Subset of the sample: CD45RA+ positively selected. DNA for the CDR3: TGTGCCAGCAACCCGACTAGCGGGAGTCCCGGGGAGCTGTTTTTT. Its protein product is CASNPTSGSPGELFF.